This T cell receptor (beta chain) was captured in a study of blood T cells in healthy people across ages. V was shortened by 3 bases and J by 1 base, with 14 bases between the two germline ends. This CDR3 region has 15 residues. CDR1 DFQATT and CDR2 SNEGSKA come from the germline V gene (reference sequence). The second PCR ran roughly 7 to 12 cycles with a sample-barcoded 5' primer and J-beta primers. One entry per CDR3 protein, called by TCRdb with MiXCR from the 5' RACE reads. The repertoire holds more than 1.4 million distinct CDR3 sequences, with approximately 38% as singletons. Sequencing was done on a sample of blood. The gene calls are TRBV20-1 and TRBJ2-3; maybe TRBD2 (6 bases). The receptor was derived from a young woman in good health. CDR3 DNA sequence: TGCAGTGCTAGTCGGTTAGCGGAGGGCACAGATACGCAGTATTTT. Its protein product is CSASRLAEGTDTQYF.